A single sample is the source of the 29 T cell receptor beta chains below, sequenced in a study of CD4 T cells in relation to SARS-CoV-2 and coronaviruses. Before the COVID-19 pandemic, during about 2010-2019, CD4+ T cells were taken from unexposed donors. TCRdb's copy holds only in-frame clones and misses some; the assay was immunoSEQ multiplex PCR. The table records some 70,000 clones, 85% to 95% of them present only once. The sample taken for sequencing was naive CD4+ T cells from PBMCs. Subset defined: naive CD4+ T cells isolated by negative enrichment. The receptor source for this set is a human donor in good health.

The J gene is TRBJ2-1, the V gene TRBV28; 12 nucleotides line up with TRBD2. V lost 5 bases and J lost 4; bases outside the gene matches: 6. In germline, CDR1 is MDHEN, CDR2 SYDVKM. The CDR3 is 16 amino acids. This chain's CDR3 is CASSPTTSGRYNEQFF. CDR3 DNA sequence: TGTGCCAGCAGTCCGACGACTAGCGGGAGATACAATGAGCAGTTCTTC.

The chain couples TRBV5-4 to TRBJ2-5; 7 bases line up with TRBD2. The length of the CDR3 is 15 residues. Germline CDR1 reads SGHNT; CDR2 reads YYREEE (reference sequence). V shed 4 bases, J shed 0 bases, and the junction held 6 bases outside the gene matches. The CDR3 DNA reads TGTGCCAGCAGCGAACCGACTAGCCACCAAGAGACCCAGTACTTC. Its translation is CASSEPTSHQETQYF.

This chain joins TRBV5-1 and TRBJ1-4; the D is unclear. CDR1 is SGHRS, CDR2 YFSETQ, per germline. V was shortened by 0 bases and J by 4 bases, with 10 bases between the two germline ends. This CDR3 has 15 residues. This CDR3 is CASSLAAGDNEKLFF. CDR3 in DNA: TGCGCCAGCAGCTTGGCGGCAGGCGATAATGAAAAACTGTTTTTT.

The chain links TRBV5-4 to TRBJ2-6, with D tentatively TRBD1 or TRBD2 (5 bases each). V lost 0 bases and J lost 2, with 6 bases in between. This CDR3 comprises 15 residues. Germline V CDR1 and CDR2: SGHNT, YYREEE (reference sequence). The CDR3 region is CASSLGGTGANVLTF. The CDR3 DNA reads as TGTGCCAGCAGCTTGGGGGGGACTGGGGCCAACGTCCTGACTTTC. Combining the CDR3 with reference TRBV5-4 and TRBJ2-6 gives the whole variable domain ETGVTQSPTHLIKTRGQQVTLRCSSQSGHNTVSWYQQALGQGPQFIFQYYREEENGRGNFPPRFSGLQFPNYSSELNVNALELDDSALYLCASSLGGTGANVLTFGAGSRLTVL.

The J gene is TRBJ2-5, the V gene TRBV18, with D unresolved. The CDR3 is made up of 12 amino acids. Trimming took 5 bases from V and 4 from J, leaving 8 bases between them. The germline V gene has CDR1 KGHSH and CDR2 LQKENI. The CDR3 is CASSRAGETQYF. The CDR3 DNA reads as TGTGCCAGCTCAAGAGCAGGAGAGACCCAGTACTTC.

This sequence joins TRBV29-1 and TRBJ2-3; D is unresolved. V was pared by 3 bases and J by 3 bases, with 7 bases between. Germline loops: CDR1 SQVTM, CDR2 ANQGSEA. This CDR3 region has 12 residues. CDR3 sequence: CSVDLGTDTQYF. Written as DNA, the CDR3 is TGCAGCGTTGATCTGGGGACAGATACGCAGTATTTT.

The chain carries TRBV7-3 and TRBJ2-7; D not certain. V was clipped by 4 bases and J by 5 bases, with 12 bases between them. The CDR3 has 13 amino acids. The germline gives CDR1 SGHTA, CDR2 FQGTGA. The CDR3 sequence: CASSYGPSDEQYF. In DNA, the CDR3 is TGTGCCAGCAGCTACGGGCCCTCGGACGAGCAGTACTTC.

The rearrangement uses TRBV7-3 and TRBJ2-1, with 8 bases lining up with TRBD2. V was pared by 1 base and J by 5 bases, with 4 bases of the junction left unmatched. The CDR3 spans 15 residues. Looked up from germline, CDR1 is SGHTA and CDR2 is FQGTGA. This chain's CDR3 is CASSLRTGGNNEQFF. The DNA of the CDR3 is TGTGCCAGCAGCTTAAGAACGGGGGGGAACAATGAGCAGTTCTTC.

This chain uses TRBV18 with TRBJ1-5; possible D gene TRBD1, 6 bases. This CDR3 spans 16 amino acids. Trimming removed 3 bases at V and 5 bases at J, with 17 bases between. Germline CDR1 KGHSH, CDR2 LQKENI. CDR3 sequence: CASSPTGGSNYQPQHF. CDR3 DNA: TGTGCCAGCTCACCCACGGGGGGCTCTAATTATCAGCCCCAGCATTTT.

The chain combines TRBV19 with TRBJ2-3; 10 positions match TRBD2. With V trimmed by 6 bases and J by 3 bases, 9 bases remained unmatched. Germline CDR1 is LNHDA and CDR2 is SQIVND (reference sequence). The CDR3 is made up of 16 amino acids. The CDR3 nucleotides are TGTGCCAGTAGCCAGAGCGGGAGGGTGTGGACAGATACGCAGTATTTT. Its protein is CASSQSGRVWTDTQYF.

V usage is TRBV9 and J usage is TRBJ2-7, with 10 bases matching TRBD2. V shed 3 bases, J shed 2 bases, and the junction held 2 bases outside the gene matches. This CDR3 contains 14 residues. The germline CDR1 and CDR2 sequences are SGDLS and YYNGEE. The CDR3 nucleotides read TGTGCCAGCAGCGCGGGACTAGCGACCTACGAGCAGTACTTC. Amino acid sequence: CASSAGLATYEQYF. The whole variable domain, filled in from reference TRBV9 and TRBJ2-7, reads DSGVTQTPKHLITATGQRVTLRCSPRSGDLSVYWYQQSLDQGLQFLIQYYNGEERAKGNILERFSAQQFPDLHSELNLSSLELGDSALYFCASSAGLATYEQYFGPGTRLTVT.

The rearrangement uses TRBV12-3 or TRBV12-4 and TRBJ1-2; a weak D match, TRBD1 (6 bases). The CDR3 contains 12 residues. V was clipped by 3 bases and J by 8 bases, with 10 bases between them. The CDR3 spells CASSFGGVGYTF. The CDR3 DNA is TGTGCCAGCAGTTTTGGGGGCGTAGGCTACACCTTC.

This chain joins TRBV7-2 and TRBJ2-1; TRBD2 matches 11 bases. This CDR3 spans 16 amino acids. The junction had 11 bases not matched to a gene; V was cut back by 5 bases and J by 8 bases. The germline V gene encodes CDR1 SGHTA and CDR2 FQGNSA. CDR3 nucleotide sequence: TGTGCCAGCAGCCCGGTCGGACTAGCGGGCGTCGATGAGCAGTTCTTC. Its protein is CASSPVGLAGVDEQFF. Combining the CDR3 with reference TRBV7-2 and TRBJ2-1 gives the whole variable domain GAGVSQSPSNKVTEKGKDVELRCDPISGHTALYWYRQSLGQGLEFLIYFQGNSAPDKSGLPSDRFSAERTGGSVSTLTIQRTQQEDSAVYLCASSPVGLAGVDEQFFGPGTRLTVL.

The rearrangement uses TRBV6-6 and TRBJ2-7, with a tentative D call TRBD1 (6 bases). This CDR3 has 14 residues. Germline V gives CDR1 MNHNY, CDR2 SVGAGI (reference sequence). The V end lost 7 bases, the J end lost 2 bases, and 15 bases lay between the germline ends. CDR3 region: CASNNREPTYEQYF. The CDR3 coding sequence is TGTGCCAGCAATAACAGGGAACCAACCTACGAGCAGTACTTC.

The CDR3 is CASSPQRTGGDEQFF. CDR3 sequence (DNA): TGTGCCAGCTCACCACAACGGACAGGGGGCGATGAGCAGTTCTTC. V usage is TRBV18 and J usage is TRBJ2-1, with 11 positions matching TRBD1. Losses at the gene ends were 1 base for V and 8 bases for J; bases not matched to a gene: 4. The CDR3 totals 15 residues. Germline V gene lookup returns CDR1 KGHSH and CDR2 LQKENI.

This chain connects TRBV18 to TRBJ1-2, with no clear D. Germline V CDR1 and CDR2: KGHSH, LQKENI. Trimming removed 2 bases from V and 4 bases from J, with 8 bases in between. CDR3 length: 13 residues. CDR3 sequence reads: CASSPSDTYGYTF. The CDR3 nucleotides read TGTGCCAGCTCACCATCCGACACCTATGGCTACACCTTC.

The chain carries TRBV27 and TRBJ1-6, with 7 bases matching TRBD1. This CDR3 contains 16 residues. Germline V gene data show CDR1 as MNHEY and CDR2 as SMNVEV (reference sequence). V shed 2 bases and J 7 bases; nucleotides not matched to a gene: 8. In DNA form, the CDR3 reads TGTGCCAGCAGTTTACGGTCCGGGACAGAAAATTCACCCCTCCACTTT. Protein: CASSLRSGTENSPLHF.

This clone was counted between two and nine times. The rearrangement joins TRBV4-1 to TRBJ1-1, with 9 bases identical to TRBD1. Germline V gene data show CDR1 as MGHRA and CDR2 as YSYEKL. The length of the CDR3 is 15 residues. V gave up 4 bases and J gave up 5 bases; unmatched junction bases: 8. CDR3 bases: TGCGCCAGCAGCCGTACCGGGACAGGGTGGACTGAAGCTTTCTTT. Encoded protein: CASSRTGTGWTEAFF.

The genes are TRBV3-1 (or the pseudogene TRBV3-2) and TRBJ2-5; D gene uncertain. Germline CDR1 LGHDT, CDR2 YNNKEL (reference sequence). The CDR3 extends over 14 amino acids. V was pared by 1 base and J by 4 bases, with 10 bases between. CDR3: CASSQAVTSETQYF. DNA of the CDR3: TGTGCCAGCAGCCAAGCTGTAACGTCAGAGACCCAGTACTTC.

This sequence joins TRBV28 and TRBJ2-5, with D perhaps matching TRBD1 (6 bases). Between the trimmed V and J ends, which lost 4 bases and 1 base, there was a span of 10 bases. The V gene's germline CDR1 is MDHEN and CDR2 SYDVKM. This CDR3 is built from 14 residues. CDR3 nucleotides: TGTGCCAGCAGTTCTGGACAGATCCAAGAGACCCAGTACTTC. Its protein is CASSSGQIQETQYF. The variable domain in full, completed from reference TRBV28 and TRBJ2-5, reads DVKVTQSSRYLVKRTGEKVFLECVQDMDHENMFWYRQDPGLGLRLIYFSYDVKMKEKGDIPEGYSVSREKKERFSLILESASTNQTSMYLCASSSGQIQETQYFGPGTRLLVL.

The gene calls are TRBV5-4 and TRBJ2-1; 9 positions agree with TRBD2. This CDR3 has 20 amino acids. Trimming cost V 3 bases and J 2 bases; bases outside gene matches: 18. CDR1 is SGHNT and CDR2 is YYREEE in the germline V gene (reference sequence). DNA of the CDR3: TGTGCCAGCAGCTCCCGACAGGGTGGTAGCGGGAGCTCGCCCTACAATGAGCAGTTCTTC. Translated, it gives CASSSRQGGSGSSPYNEQFF.

The gene calls are TRBV7-2 and TRBJ1-2, with a weak D call TRBD1 (5 bases). The germline V gene has CDR1 SGHTA and CDR2 FQGNSA. Between the trimmed V and J ends, which lost 4 bases and 0 bases, there was a span of 12 bases. The CDR3 spans 15 residues. The CDR3 sequence: CASSWDPTSNYGYTF. For the CDR3, the DNA is TGTGCCAGCAGCTGGGACCCTACCTCTAACTATGGCTACACCTTC.

This chain uses TRBV5-1 with TRBJ2-3, with 7 nucleotides matching TRBD2. This CDR3 contains 16 residues. The V gene end was trimmed by 0 bases and the J gene end by 1 base; junction bases not matched to a gene: 5. The germline CDR1 and CDR2 sequences are SGHRS and YFSETQ. The CDR3 coding sequence is TGCGCCAGCAGCTTGGGTGAGCGGGGCCGCACAGATACGCAGTATTTT. It encodes CASSLGERGRTDTQYF.

The chain carries TRBV30 and TRBJ2-3; D is undetermined. V was cut by 2 bases and J by 5 bases, with 20 bases left in between. Germline assignment: CDR1 GTSNPN and CDR2 SVGIG (reference sequence). This CDR3 spans 16 amino acids. The CDR3: CAWSPPGPAVGDTQYF. The CDR3 DNA reads TGTGCCTGGAGTCCTCCTGGGCCCGCAGTGGGAGATACGCAGTATTTT.

CDR3 coding DNA: TGTGCCAGCTCACCAGGCCGGACAGGGTTTAACTATGGCTACACCTTC. It specifies CASSPGRTGFNYGYTF. This sequence joins TRBV18 and TRBJ1-2; 8 bases fit TRBD1. Looked up from germline, CDR1 is KGHSH and CDR2 is LQKENI. Germline trimming cut 2 bases from V and 1 base from J; bases unmatched to any gene: 6. The CDR3 length is 16 residues. Variable domain in full (rest from reference TRBV18 and TRBJ1-2): NAGVMQNPRHLVRRRGQEARLRCSPMKGHSHVYWYRQLPEEGLKFMVYLQKENIIDESGMPKERFSAEFPKEGPSILRIQQVVRGDSAAYFCASSPGRTGFNYGYTFGSGTRLTVV.

Remarks on this clone: The same CDR3 can be traced to other DNA sequences in this sample. The chain links TRBV18 to TRBJ2-7; TRBD2 is a possible D gene (5 bases). CDR1 KGHSH and CDR2 LQKENI come from the germline V gene. V was clipped by 0 bases and J by 3 bases, with 6 bases between them. This CDR3 comprises 13 residues. CDR3 sequence (DNA): TGTGCCAGCTCACCACCAGGGAGCTACGAGCAGTACTTC. Residues: CASSPPGSYEQYF.

This clone was observed a handful of times. The chain carries TRBV5-4 and TRBJ1-2, with TRBD1 identical over 7 bases. Germline assignment: CDR1 SGHNT and CDR2 YYREEE (reference sequence). The CDR3 runs to 13 residues. The V segment lost 4 bases and the J segment 2 bases; nucleotides outside the gene matches: 2. The CDR3, as DNA: TGTGCCAGCAGCGTGGGACAGAACTATGGCTACACCTTC. This translates into CASSVGQNYGYTF.

The chain uses TRBV2 and TRBJ2-5; 9 bases line up with TRBD1. The ends lost 4 bases at V and 4 bases at J; junction bases unmatched: 7. Germline V gene lookup returns CDR1 SNHLY and CDR2 FYNNEI. The CDR3 is made up of 15 amino acids. The CDR3 region has the DNA TGTGCCAGCAGTGGGGACAGGGTAGGATTAGAGACCCAGTACTTC. It translates to CASSGDRVGLETQYF.

This clone was counted once. The CDR3 spells CASSLGGGGHNEQFF. CDR3 nucleotide sequence: TGTGCCAGCAGCTTAGGCGGAGGGGGCCACAATGAGCAGTTCTTC. This chain joins TRBV7-3 and TRBJ2-1, with a weak D call TRBD1 (7 bases). There are 15 residues in the CDR3. The germline V gene encodes CDR1 SGHTA and CDR2 FQGTGA. The V and J ends lost 2 bases and 5 bases respectively, with 13 bases between them.